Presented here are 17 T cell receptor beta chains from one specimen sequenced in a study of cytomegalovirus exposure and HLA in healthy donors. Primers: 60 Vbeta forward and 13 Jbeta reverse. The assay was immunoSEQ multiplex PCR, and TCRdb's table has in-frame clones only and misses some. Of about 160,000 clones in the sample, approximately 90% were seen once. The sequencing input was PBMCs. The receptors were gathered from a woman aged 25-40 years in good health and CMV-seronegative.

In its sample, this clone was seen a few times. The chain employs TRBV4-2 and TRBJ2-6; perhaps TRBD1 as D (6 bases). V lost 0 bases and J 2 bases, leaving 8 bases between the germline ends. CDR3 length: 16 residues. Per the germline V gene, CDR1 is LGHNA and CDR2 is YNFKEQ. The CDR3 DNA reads TGTGCCAGCAGCCAAGACACAGGGACTGGGGCCAACGTCCTGACTTTC. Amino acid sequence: CASSQDTGTGANVLTF.

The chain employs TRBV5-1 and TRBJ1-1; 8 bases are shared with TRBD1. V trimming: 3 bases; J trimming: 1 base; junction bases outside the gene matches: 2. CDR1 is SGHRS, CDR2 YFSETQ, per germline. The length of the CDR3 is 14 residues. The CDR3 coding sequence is TGCGCCAGCAGCTACAGGGGGGAGAACACTGAAGCTTTCTTT. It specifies CASSYRGENTEAFF.

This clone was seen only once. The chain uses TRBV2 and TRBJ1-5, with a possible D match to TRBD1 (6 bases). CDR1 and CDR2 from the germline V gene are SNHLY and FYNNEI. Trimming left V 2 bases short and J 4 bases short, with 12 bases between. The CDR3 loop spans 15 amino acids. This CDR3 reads CASSELDSHNQPQHF. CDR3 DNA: TGTGCCAGCAGTGAACTGGACAGTCATAATCAGCCCCAGCATTTT.

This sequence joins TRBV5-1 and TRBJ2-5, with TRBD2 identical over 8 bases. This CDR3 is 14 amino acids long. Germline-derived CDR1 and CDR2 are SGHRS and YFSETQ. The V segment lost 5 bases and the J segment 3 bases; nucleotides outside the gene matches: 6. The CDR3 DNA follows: TGCGCCAGCAGGCCGGGGGGGGGCGAAGAGACCCAGTACTTC. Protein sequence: CASRPGGGEETQYF.

The CDR3, as DNA: TGTGCCACCAGCCTACAGGGGGCATCGTACTATGGCTACACCTTC. Its translation: CATSLQGASYYGYTF. The J gene is TRBJ1-2, the V gene TRBV15; 9 nucleotides agree with TRBD1. This CDR3 has 15 amino acids. V trimming: 5 bases; J trimming: 3 bases; junction bases outside the gene matches: 7. Per the germline V gene, CDR1 is LNHNV and CDR2 is YYDKDF (reference sequence).

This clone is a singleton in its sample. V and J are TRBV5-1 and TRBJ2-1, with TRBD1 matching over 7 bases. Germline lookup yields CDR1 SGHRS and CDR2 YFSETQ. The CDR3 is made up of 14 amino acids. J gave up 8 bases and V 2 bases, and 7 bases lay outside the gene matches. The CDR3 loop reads CASSLRQGSDEQFF. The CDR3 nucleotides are TGCGCCAGCAGCTTACGACAGGGTTCGGATGAGCAGTTCTTC.

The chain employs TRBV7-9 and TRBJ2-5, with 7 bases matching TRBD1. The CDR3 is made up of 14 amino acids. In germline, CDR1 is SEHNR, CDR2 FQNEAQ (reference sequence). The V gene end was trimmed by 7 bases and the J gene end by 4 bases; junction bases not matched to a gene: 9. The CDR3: CASTRDRDGETQYF. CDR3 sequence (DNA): TGTGCCAGCACCCGTGACAGGGATGGAGAGACCCAGTACTTC.

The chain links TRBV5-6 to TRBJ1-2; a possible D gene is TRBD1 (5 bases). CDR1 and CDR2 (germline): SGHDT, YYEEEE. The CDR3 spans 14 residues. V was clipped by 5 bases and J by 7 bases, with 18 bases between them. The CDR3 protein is CASRGGRGLVGYTF. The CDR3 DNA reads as TGTGCCAGCAGGGGCGGACGGGGGTTGGTTGGCTACACCTTC.

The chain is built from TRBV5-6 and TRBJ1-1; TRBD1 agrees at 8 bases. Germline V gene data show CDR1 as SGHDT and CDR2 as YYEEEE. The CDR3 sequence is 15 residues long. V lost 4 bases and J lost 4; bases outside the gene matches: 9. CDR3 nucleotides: TGTGCCAGCAGCCCCAGGACAGGGTGGGCCACTGAAGCTTTCTTT. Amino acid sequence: CASSPRTGWATEAFF.

The DNA of the CDR3 is TGTGCCAGCAGTCCCAACAGGGGGCGAGGCTACACCTTC. Amino acids: CASSPNRGRGYTF. The chain joins TRBV27 to TRBJ1-2; 9 positions agree with TRBD1. The V gene end was trimmed by 5 bases and the J gene end by 8 bases; junction bases not matched to a gene: 6. Germline-derived CDR1 and CDR2 are MNHEY and SMNVEV (reference sequence). The CDR3 totals 13 residues.

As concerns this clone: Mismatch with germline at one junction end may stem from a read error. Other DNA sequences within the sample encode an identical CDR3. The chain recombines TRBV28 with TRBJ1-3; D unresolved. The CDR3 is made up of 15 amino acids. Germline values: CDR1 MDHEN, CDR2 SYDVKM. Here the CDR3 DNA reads TGTGCCAGCAGTCTTTTGGGCTATAATGGAAATACCATATATTTT. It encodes CASSLLGYNGNTIYF.

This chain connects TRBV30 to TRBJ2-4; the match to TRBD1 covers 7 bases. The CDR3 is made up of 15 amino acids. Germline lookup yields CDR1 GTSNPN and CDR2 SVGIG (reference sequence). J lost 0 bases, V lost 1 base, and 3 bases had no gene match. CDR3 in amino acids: CAWSEGQVAKNIQYF. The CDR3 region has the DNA TGTGCCTGGAGTGAAGGACAGGTAGCCAAAAACATTCAGTACTTC.

This chain's CDR3 is CATRQLQRGTGELFF. CDR3 sequence (DNA): TGTGCCACCCGACAGCTCCAAAGGGGTACCGGGGAGCTGTTTTTT. The chain has TRBV19 and TRBJ2-2; D may be TRBD1 (5 bases). Looked up from germline, CDR1 is LNHDA and CDR2 is SQIVND (reference sequence). Trimming shortened V by 10 bases and J by 5 bases, and 20 bases separated the two germline ends. The CDR3 runs to 15 residues.

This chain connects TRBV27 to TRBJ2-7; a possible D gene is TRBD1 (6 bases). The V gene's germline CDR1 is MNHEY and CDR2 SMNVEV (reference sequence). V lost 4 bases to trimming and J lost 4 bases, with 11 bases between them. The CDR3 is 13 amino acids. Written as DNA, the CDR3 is TGTGCCAGCAGTTCAGGGGCGCGATACGAGCAGTACTTC. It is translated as CASSSGARYEQYF.

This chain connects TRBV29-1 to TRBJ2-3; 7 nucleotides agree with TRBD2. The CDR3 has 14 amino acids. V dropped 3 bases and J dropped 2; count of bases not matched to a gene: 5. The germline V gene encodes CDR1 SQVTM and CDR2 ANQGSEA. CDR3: CSVDGAGPTDTQYF. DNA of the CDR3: TGCAGCGTTGACGGAGCGGGGCCCACAGATACGCAGTATTTT.

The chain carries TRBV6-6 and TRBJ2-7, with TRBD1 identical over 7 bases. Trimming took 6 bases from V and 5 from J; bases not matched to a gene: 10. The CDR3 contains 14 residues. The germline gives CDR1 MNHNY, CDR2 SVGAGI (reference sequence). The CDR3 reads CASRTGTAYHEQYF. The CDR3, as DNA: TGTGCCAGCAGGACCGGGACAGCATACCACGAGCAGTACTTC.

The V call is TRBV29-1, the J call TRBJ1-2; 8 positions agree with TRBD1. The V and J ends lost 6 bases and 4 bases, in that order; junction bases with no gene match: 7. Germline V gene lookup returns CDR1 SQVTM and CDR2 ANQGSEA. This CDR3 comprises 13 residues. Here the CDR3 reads CSVAGQGTYGYTF. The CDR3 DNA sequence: TGCAGCGTCGCCGGACAGGGTACCTATGGCTACACCTTC.